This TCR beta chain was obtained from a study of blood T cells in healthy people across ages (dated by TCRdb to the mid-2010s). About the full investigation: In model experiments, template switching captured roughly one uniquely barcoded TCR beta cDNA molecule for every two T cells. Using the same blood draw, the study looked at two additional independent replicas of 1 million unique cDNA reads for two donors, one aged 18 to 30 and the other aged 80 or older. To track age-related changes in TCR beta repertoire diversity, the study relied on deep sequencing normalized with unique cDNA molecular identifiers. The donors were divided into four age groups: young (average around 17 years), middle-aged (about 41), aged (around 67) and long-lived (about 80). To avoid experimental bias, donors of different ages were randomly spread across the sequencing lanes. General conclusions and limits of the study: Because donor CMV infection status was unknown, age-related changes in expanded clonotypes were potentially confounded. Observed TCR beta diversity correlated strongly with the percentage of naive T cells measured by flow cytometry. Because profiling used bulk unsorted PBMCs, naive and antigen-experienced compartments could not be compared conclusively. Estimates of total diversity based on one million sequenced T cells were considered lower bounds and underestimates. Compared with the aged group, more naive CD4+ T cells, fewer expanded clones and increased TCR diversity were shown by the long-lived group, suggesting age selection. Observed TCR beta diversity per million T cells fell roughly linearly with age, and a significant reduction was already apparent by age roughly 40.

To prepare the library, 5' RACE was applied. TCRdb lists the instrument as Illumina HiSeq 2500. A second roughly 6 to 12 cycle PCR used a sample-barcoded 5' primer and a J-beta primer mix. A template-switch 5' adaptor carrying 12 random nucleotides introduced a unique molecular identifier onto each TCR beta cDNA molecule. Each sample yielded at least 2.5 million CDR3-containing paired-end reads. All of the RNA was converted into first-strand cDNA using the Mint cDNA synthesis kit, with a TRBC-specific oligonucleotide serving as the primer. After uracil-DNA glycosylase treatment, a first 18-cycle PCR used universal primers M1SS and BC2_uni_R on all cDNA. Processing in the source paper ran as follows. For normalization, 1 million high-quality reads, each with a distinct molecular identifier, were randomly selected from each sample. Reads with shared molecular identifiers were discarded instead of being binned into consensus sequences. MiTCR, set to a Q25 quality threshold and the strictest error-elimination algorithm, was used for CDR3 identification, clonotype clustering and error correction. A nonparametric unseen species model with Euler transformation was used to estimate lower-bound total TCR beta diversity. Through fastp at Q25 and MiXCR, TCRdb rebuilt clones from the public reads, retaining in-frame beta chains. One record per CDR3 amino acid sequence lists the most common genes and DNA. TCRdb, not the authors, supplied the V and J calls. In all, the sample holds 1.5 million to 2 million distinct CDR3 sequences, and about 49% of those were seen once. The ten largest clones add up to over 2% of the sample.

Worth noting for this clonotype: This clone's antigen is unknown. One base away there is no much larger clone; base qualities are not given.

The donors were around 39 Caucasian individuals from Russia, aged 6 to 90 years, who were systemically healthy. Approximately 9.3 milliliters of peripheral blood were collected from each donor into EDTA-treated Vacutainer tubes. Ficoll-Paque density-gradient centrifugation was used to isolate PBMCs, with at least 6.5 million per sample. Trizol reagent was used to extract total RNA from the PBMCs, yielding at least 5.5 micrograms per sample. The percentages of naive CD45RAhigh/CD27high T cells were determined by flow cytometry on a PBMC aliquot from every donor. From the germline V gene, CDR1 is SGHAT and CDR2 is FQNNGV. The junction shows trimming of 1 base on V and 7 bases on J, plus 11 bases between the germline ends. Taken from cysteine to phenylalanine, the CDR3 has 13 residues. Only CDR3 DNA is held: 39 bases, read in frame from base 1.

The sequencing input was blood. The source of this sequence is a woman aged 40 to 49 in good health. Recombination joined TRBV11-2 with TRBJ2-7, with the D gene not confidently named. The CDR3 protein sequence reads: CASSLAPLLEQYF. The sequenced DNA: TGTGCCAGCAGCTTAGCGCCTCTTTTAGAGCAGTACTTC.